The rows below give T cell receptor beta chains drawn from one sample of a study of identical twins. TCRdb processed the 5' RACE reads anew with MiXCR; each CDR3 protein has one entry. The table shows 270,000 or so distinct CDR3 sequences, with roughly 8% occurring only once. This sample also appeared in a second study, on yellow fever vaccine responses in identical twins.

Input material: CD8+ T cells sorted from blood. Receptor source: a woman aged 18-29 years in good health. The CDR3 runs from the conserved cysteine through the conserved F or W. A D gene is named only where the DNA matches it firmly. Clone size is not always given. Where it is, it says once, few, many or a class for expanded clones.

j_gene,d_gene,v_gene,abundance,CDR3aa,CDR3nt
TRBJ2-7,TRBD2,TRBV4-3,few,CASSQDEGRGFAEQYF,TGCGCCAGCAGCCAAGACGAGGGGAGGGGTTTTGCCGAGCAGTACTTC
TRBJ2-7,NA,TRBV7-9,NA,CASSLAEGDGYEQYF,TGTGCCAGCAGCCTTGCTGAAGGGGACGGGTACGAGCAGTACTTC
TRBJ2-7,TRBD1,TRBV25-1,many,CASSDPNRGYEQYF,TGTGCCAGCAGTGATCCGAACAGGGGCTACGAGCAGTACTTC
TRBJ2-2,TRBD1,TRBV29-1,many,CSVEDEGQTGGGTGELFF,TGCAGCGTTGAAGATGAGGGGCAGACAGGGGGGGGAACCGGGGAGCTGTTTTTT
TRBJ2-7,NA,TRBV7-9,many,CASSPSGTYEQYF,TGTGCCAGCAGCCCGTCGGGGACATACGAGCAGTACTTC
TRBJ1-2,NA,TRBV29-1,many,CSVELTGSGYGYTF,TGCAGCGTAGAACTAACAGGGTCGGGCTATGGCTACACCTTC
TRBJ2-2,NA,TRBV7-9,NA,CASSRPMGTVGGELFF,TGTGCCAGCAGCCGTCCGATGGGGACCGTCGGCGGGGAGCTGTTTTTT
TRBJ2-5,TRBD1,TRBV6-5,NA,CASSYSKGARVSETQYF,TGTGCCAGCAGTTACTCGAAGGGGGCGCGGGTCTCAGAGACCCAGTACTTC
TRBJ2-3,NA,TRBV3-1,few,CASSPISSTDTQYF,TGTGCCAGCAGCCCTATATCTAGCACAGATACGCAGTATTTT
TRBJ2-5,TRBD1,TRBV7-9,many,CASSDGTGQETQYF,TGTGCCAGCAGCGACGGGACAGGACAAGAGACCCAGTACTTC
TRBJ2-3,TRBD1,TRBV7-7,NA,CASSLAGTGGSGDTQYF,TGTGCTAGCAGCTTAGCGGGCACAGGGGGCTCGGGAGATACGCAGTATTTT
TRBJ1-2,NA,TRBV7-9,many,CASSLGREPYGYTF,TGTGCCAGCAGCTTAGGACGGGAACCCTATGGCTACACCTTC
TRBJ2-1,NA,TRBV10-3,many,CAIQPGGSSYNEQFF,TGTGCCATACAACCCGGAGGGAGCTCCTACAATGAGCAGTTCTTC
TRBJ2-1,TRBD1,TRBV6-5,NA,CASSSGTDSYNEQFF,TGTGCCAGCAGTTCCGGGACAGATTCCTACAATGAGCAGTTCTTC
TRBJ2-5,TRBD2,TRBV29-1,NA,CSVETLAGGQETQYF,TGCAGCGTTGAGACCCTAGCGGGAGGGCAAGAGACCCAGTACTTC
TRBJ2-1,NA,TRBV12-3/TRBV12-4,many,CASTDRDFSYNEQFF,TGTGCCAGCACCGACCGGGACTTCTCCTACAATGAGCAGTTCTTC
TRBJ2-7,TRBD1,TRBV25-1,few,CASSDTGQTYEQYF,TGTGCCAGCAGTGACACGGGACAGACCTACGAGCAGTACTTC
TRBJ2-3,TRBD2,TRBV6-5,NA,CASSYSGSPGGPRTDTQYF,TGTGCCAGCAGTTACTCGGGATCCCCGGGGGGGCCAAGAACAGATACGCAGTATTTT
TRBJ1-5,NA,TRBV27,few,CASSLGINQPQHF,TGTGCCAGCAGTTTGGGGATAAATCAGCCCCAGCATTTT
TRBJ2-2,TRBD2,TRBV6-2/TRBV6-3,NA,CASSTGRGSLFGGELFF,TGTGCCAGCAGTACCGGGCGCGGGAGTTTGTTTGGCGGGGAGCTGTTTTTT
TRBJ1-1,NA,TRBV29-1,few,CSVPGTRNTEAFF,TGCAGCGTTCCCGGGACACGGAACACTGAAGCTTTCTTT
TRBJ2-7,TRBD2,TRBV7-9,NA,CASSNTGTSGYEQYF,TGTGCCAGCAGCAACACCGGGACTAGCGGATACGAGCAGTACTTC
TRBJ2-7,NA,TRBV4-2,few,CASSQYTTGIYEQYF,TGTGCCAGCAGCCAATATACTACAGGGATCTACGAGCAGTACTTC
TRBJ2-7,TRBD1,TRBV10-1,few,CASSEGLGTGRMEQYF,TGCGCCAGCAGTGAAGGCCTGGGGACAGGGAGGATGGAGCAGTACTTC
TRBJ2-1,TRBD1,TRBV29-1,few,CSAGQSRSNEQFF,TGCAGCGCGGGACAGTCGAGGAGCAATGAGCAGTTCTTC
TRBJ2-5,NA,TRBV3-1,NA,CASSQDQKTQYF,TGTGCCAGCAGCCAAGATCAAAAGACCCAGTACTTC
TRBJ2-7,NA,TRBV27,many,CASRWGMGQYF,TGTGCCAGCAGATGGGGGATGGGTCAGTACTTC
TRBJ2-2,TRBD1,TRBV9,many,CASSVGQGGTGELFF,TGTGCCAGCAGCGTCGGACAGGGGGGCACCGGGGAGCTGTTTTTT
TRBJ2-1,TRBD2,TRBV14,NA,CASSQGEQGGSGSPFSYNEQFF,TGTGCCAGCAGCCAGGGTGAACAGGGAGGTAGCGGGAGCCCCTTCTCCTACAATGAGCAGTTCTTC
TRBJ2-7,TRBD2,TRBV7-3,few,CASSPSGGEFYEQYF,TGTGCCAGCAGTCCTAGCGGGGGGGAGTTCTACGAGCAGTACTTC
TRBJ2-7,NA,TRBV2,NA,CASKGQVSYEQYF,TGTGCCAGCAAAGGGCAGGTCTCCTACGAGCAGTACTTC
TRBJ2-1,TRBD2,TRBV7-9,NA,CASSPRLAGGSEQFF,TGTGCCAGCAGCCCGAGACTAGCGGGGGGCAGTGAGCAGTTCTTC
TRBJ2-1,NA,TRBV7-9,many,CASSAEGESQNQFF,TGTGCCAGCAGCGCCGAAGGTGAGAGCCAGAATCAGTTCTTC
TRBJ2-7,NA,TRBV19,few,CASSQQGYTYEQYF,TGTGCCAGTAGTCAACAGGGATACACCTACGAGCAGTACTTC
TRBJ2-3,TRBD2,TRBV12-3/TRBV12-4,few,CASSLISSGNTDTQYF,TGTGCCAGCAGTTTAATCTCTAGCGGGAACACAGATACGCAGTATTTT
TRBJ2-1,TRBD2,TRBV14,many,CASSHTTSGGNEQFF,TGTGCCAGCAGCCACACGACTAGCGGGGGGAATGAGCAGTTCTTC
TRBJ2-7,NA,TRBV5-1,NA,CASSLARYNEQYF,TGCGCCAGCAGCTTGGCTAGATACAACGAGCAGTACTTC
TRBJ2-3,NA,TRBV15,many,CATSTQEVTDTQYF,TGTGCCACCAGCACCCAGGAGGTCACAGATACGCAGTATTTT
TRBJ2-2,TRBD2,TRBV7-8,few,CASSPGGGTGELFF,TGTGCCAGCAGCCCGGGGGGGGGCACCGGGGAGCTGTTTTTT
TRBJ2-3,TRBD2,TRBV7-6,few,CASSSGVLAGGPDTNTDTQYF,TGTGCCAGCAGTTCAGGGGTCCTAGCGGGAGGGCCGGACACTAACACAGATACGCAGTATTTT
TRBJ2-7,NA,TRBV27,NA,CASSLRGPSAYEQYF,TGTGCCAGCAGTTTACGGGGACCATCAGCCTACGAGCAGTACTTC
TRBJ2-2,NA,TRBV7-2,NA,CASSQYAMNGELFF,TGTGCCAGCAGCCAATATGCAATGAACGGGGAGCTGTTTTTT
TRBJ1-5,TRBD1,TRBV7-9,few,CASSLADGTGNQPQHF,TGTGCCAGCAGCCTAGCGGATGGGACAGGCAATCAGCCCCAGCATTTT
TRBJ1-1,NA,TRBV4-2,few,CASSQFLNTEAFF,TGTGCCAGCAGCCAATTTTTGAACACTGAAGCTTTCTTT
TRBJ2-2,NA,TRBV11-2,many,CASSSAESGELFF,TGTGCCAGCAGCTCGGCAGAGTCCGGGGAGCTGTTTTTT
TRBJ2-4,TRBD2,TRBV6-1,NA,CASKAGTSSNIQYF,TGTGCCAGCAAGGCCGGGACTAGCTCGAACATTCAGTACTTC
TRBJ2-1,NA,TRBV5-5,many,CASSSGLPEFF,TGTGCCAGCAGCTCGGGACTCCCGGAGTTCTTC
TRBJ2-4,TRBD2,TRBV27,few,CASSLSTAGPQNIQYF,TGTGCCAGCAGTTTATCAACAGCGGGACCCCAAAACATTCAGTACTTC
TRBJ2-1,TRBD2,TRBV12-3/TRBV12-4,few,CAFSSSLGGLAGEDNEQFF,TGTGCCTTCAGTTCCTCACTCGGGGGACTAGCGGGAGAAGACAATGAGCAGTTCTTC